This TCR beta chain was recovered during a study of early T cells in non-severe SARS-CoV-2 infection. Separate cDNA molecules each had unique molecular identifiers attached to them. TCRdb re-called the 5' RACE reads with MiXCR, one entry per CDR3 protein. The table has about 20,000 distinct CDR3 sequences, roughly 4% seen once. This clonotype was counted many times. The clonotype comes from an adult who was a healthcare worker with PCR-confirmed SARS-CoV-2 infection or an uninfected control (not recorded which). Sequenced material: whole blood.

CDR3: CASSIDRERGSNQPQHF. The CDR3 coding sequence is TGTGCCAGTAGTATTGACAGGGAGAGGGGCAGCAATCAGCCCCAGCATTTT. The rearrangement uses TRBV19 and TRBJ1-5, with 7 bases fitting TRBD1. Germline assignment: CDR1 LNHDA and CDR2 SQIVND (reference sequence). With V trimmed by 3 bases and J by 1 base, 9 bases remained unmatched. The CDR3 is made up of 17 amino acids.